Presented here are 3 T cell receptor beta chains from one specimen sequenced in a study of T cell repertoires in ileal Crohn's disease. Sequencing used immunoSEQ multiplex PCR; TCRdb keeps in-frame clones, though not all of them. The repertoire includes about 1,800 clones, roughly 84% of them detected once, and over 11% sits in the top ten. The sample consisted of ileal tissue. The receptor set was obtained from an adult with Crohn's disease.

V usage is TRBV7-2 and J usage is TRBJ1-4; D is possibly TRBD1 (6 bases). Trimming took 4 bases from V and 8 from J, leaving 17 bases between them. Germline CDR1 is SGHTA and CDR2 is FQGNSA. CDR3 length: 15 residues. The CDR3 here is CASSWSGTGGEKLFF. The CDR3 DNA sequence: TGTGCCAGCAGCTGGAGCGGGACGGGGGGCGAAAAACTGTTTTTT.

The DNA of the CDR3 is TGTGCCAGCAGCAAAGAACAGGCACTCAAGAACACCGGGGAGCTGTTTTTT. It yields the protein CASSKEQALKNTGELFF. The V gene is TRBV21-1, the J gene TRBJ2-2; TRBD1 is the table's D call and was not checked against the DNA. TRBV21-1 is deemed a pseudogene. This CDR3 comprises 17 residues.

The CDR3 nucleotides are TGTGCCAGCTCAAATCGCGGGGCTGAAGCTTTCTTT. It codes for CASSNRGAEAFF. The chain couples TRBV18 to TRBJ1-1; D unresolved. Germline V gene data show CDR1 as KGHSH and CDR2 as LQKENI. This CDR3 is 12 amino acids long. Trimming shortened V by 5 bases and J by 6 bases, and 10 bases separated the two germline ends.